This is a list of T cell receptor beta chains from one sample in a study of blood T cell repertoires in COVID-19. Sequencing was performed with immunoSEQ multiplex PCR; in TCRdb, only in-frame clones are kept and a portion is missing. This sample has 85,000 to 95,000 clones, with around 86% found just once. The specimen was peripheral blood. All receptors derive from a man aged 55 to 70 with COVID-19, enrolled during active disease. The conserved cysteine and the conserved F or W are not part of the CDR3 here.

v_call cdr3_aa
TRBV11-3 ASSFGTETEAF
TRBV2 ASSLWQTNEKLF
TRBV9 ASSAQGTRGGYT
TRBV6-7 ASSYGDRGRDEQY
TRBV3-1/TRBV3-2 ASSPRLAEAGEQF
TRBV5-6 ASSLGDNSPLH
TRBV7-8 ASSLPSKGEKLF
TRBV27 ASSPLDRVQETQY
TRBV18 ASSPLHPPSGLKGNTIY
TRBV28 ASSGTGGENQPQH
TRBV11-3 ASSPTSGRRNEQF
TRBV5-4 ASSLARDRQQETQY
TRBV9 ASSENRPTGELF
TRBV6-5 ASSWPGIDTQY
TRBV30 AWRMEGETQY
TRBV14 ASSQGTWSGELF
TRBV5-1 ASSARGRGETQY
TRBV30 AWSVSLAGADTQY
TRBV19 ASSPRWDRWDQPQH
TRBV4-3 ASSQDTGFTYNEQF
TRBV19 ASSIDALEMNPYSNQPQH
TRBV12-3/TRBV12-4 ASSYRGAGELF
TRBV5-1 ASSLHPHRGEGNQPQH
TRBV6-5 ASSYSFARGEQY
TRBV6-5 ASSYSIPGQGDGYT
TRBV6-1 ASSEQGPLTGAQY
TRBV2 ASSALGLAEGSGYEQY
TRBV5-1 ASSWGTGTQGGYT
TRBV4-1 ASSQDLSGTGGRTEAF
TRBV28 ASSSLSSYNSPLH
TRBV19 ASRPSSGQSYEQY
TRBV4-3 ASSQVANSNTEAF
TRBV5-1 ASSLVGGQETQY
TRBV5-1 ASSLTLAGGPGDTQY
TRBV19 ASSIGPASGRVSYEQY
TRBV5-1 ASSLDRGSYEQY
TRBV7-3 ASSLGQIDTQY
TRBV29-1 SVEDPLAPYNEQF
TRBV6-2/TRBV6-3 ASSLRLAGARLAKNIQY
TRBV30 AWSQWTGDYEQY
TRBV19 ASSDRDRVAKNIQY
TRBV21-1 ASSSTRKREGAGELF
TRBV27 ASSKDRGQAF
TRBV29-1 SVSARGYEQY
TRBV7-3 ASSPRTSGRETQY
TRBV2 ASRGDRNRSYEQY
TRBV5-1 ASSYGAGSTEAF